Below are 23 T cell receptor beta chains sequenced from a single sample in a study of T cell changes during pregnancy in multiple sclerosis. This table comes from immunoSEQ multiplex PCR, and its TCRdb copy is limited to in-frame clones, with some not included. The sample consists of about 70,000 clones, about 95% of them appearing once. Here the sequenced sample was peripheral blood, taken in the third trimester of pregnancy. All receptors derive from a female donor with multiple sclerosis, enrolled in a pregnancy study.

The chain couples TRBV7-2 to TRBJ2-1; TRBD1 agrees at 7 bases. The CDR3 has 15 residues. Trimming cost V 5 bases and J 5 bases; bases outside gene matches: 9. Germline loops: CDR1 SGHTA, CDR2 FQGNSA. The CDR3 protein is CASSLMTGPNNEQFF. The CDR3 coding sequence is TGTGCCAGCAGCCTGATGACAGGGCCCAACAATGAGCAGTTCTTC. Complete variable domain (other parts from reference TRBV7-2 and TRBJ2-1): GAGVSQSPSNKVTEKGKDVELRCDPISGHTALYWYRQSLGQGLEFLIYFQGNSAPDKSGLPSDRFSAERTGGSVSTLTIQRTQQEDSAVYLCASSLMTGPNNEQFFGPGTRLTVL.

The J gene is TRBJ1-6, the V gene TRBV18, with D perhaps TRBD1 (5 bases). The germline V and J ends were trimmed by 3 bases and 7 bases, with 13 bases remaining between them. Per the germline V gene, CDR1 is KGHSH and CDR2 is LQKENI. This CDR3 has 15 residues. The CDR3 coding sequence is TGTGCCAGCTCACCCTCCAGGGTGGGGAATTCACCCCTCCACTTT. Translated, it gives CASSPSRVGNSPLHF.

The genes are TRBV5-1 and TRBJ2-2; perhaps TRBD1 as D (5 bases). The germline V gene encodes CDR1 SGHRS and CDR2 YFSETQ. This CDR3 is 16 amino acids long. Between the trimmed V and J ends, which lost 0 bases and 7 bases, there was a span of 16 bases. CDR3 in DNA: TGCGCCAGCAGCTTGGTGAAGGGAACACAGGACGGGGAGCTGTTTTTT. Encoded protein: CASSLVKGTQDGELFF.

The chain has TRBV9 and TRBJ2-3; 7 nucleotides agree with TRBD2. With V trimmed by 5 bases and J by 5 bases, 14 bases remained unmatched. Germline V CDR1 and CDR2: SGDLS, YYNGEE. The length of the CDR3 is 16 residues. The CDR3 protein is CASSSPGGEILDTQYF. In DNA form, the CDR3 reads TGTGCCAGCAGTTCCCCTGGGGGGGAGATATTAGATACGCAGTATTTT.

The chain uses TRBV5-6 and TRBJ2-7; TRBD2 matches 9 bases. Germline trimming cut 4 bases from V and 2 bases from J; bases unmatched to any gene: 4. This CDR3 is built from 14 residues. Germline-derived CDR1 and CDR2 are SGHDT and YYEEEE. CDR3 amino acids: CASSLAGGPYEQYF. The CDR3 DNA is TGTGCCAGCAGCCTGGCGGGGGGGCCCTACGAGCAGTACTTC.

This clone showed up just once. The rearrangement joins TRBV9 to TRBJ2-2, with D unresolved. The CDR3 runs 14 residues. Trimming took off 0 bases at V and 6 bases at J, with 9 bases between the two ends. The germline V gene encodes CDR1 SGDLS and CDR2 YYNGEE. The CDR3 region has the DNA TGTGCCAGCAGCGTAGGAGGTCGCCCCGGGGAGCTGTTTTTT. It is translated as CASSVGGRPGELFF.

The V call is TRBV7-3, the J call TRBJ1-1, with TRBD1 as a possible D gene (6 bases). The CDR3 consists of 15 residues. Between the trimmed V and J ends, which lost 2 bases and 0 bases, there was a span of 10 bases. Per the germline V gene, CDR1 is SGHTA and CDR2 is FQGTGA. In DNA form, the CDR3 reads TGTGCCAGCAGCTTACAGGGGCCTATGAACACTGAAGCTTTCTTT. Protein product: CASSLQGPMNTEAFF.

The chain employs TRBV9 and TRBJ1-4; 8 nucleotides line up with TRBD1. Germline trimming cut 0 bases from V and 8 bases from J; bases unmatched to any gene: 6. This CDR3 contains 15 residues. Germline V gene data show CDR1 as SGDLS and CDR2 as YYNGEE. CDR3 region: CASSVVGTGVEKLFF. DNA of the CDR3: TGTGCCAGCAGCGTAGTAGGGACAGGTGTGGAAAAACTGTTTTTT.

CDR3 loop: CASTGPLNYGYTF. The CDR3 region has the DNA TGTGCCAGCACAGGCCCTCTTAACTATGGCTACACCTTC. V is TRBV7-2 and J is TRBJ1-2; no clear D gene. This CDR3 region has 13 residues. Trimming took 7 bases from V and 1 from J, leaving 10 bases between them. CDR1 and CDR2 from the germline V gene are SGHTA and FQGNSA.

The genes are TRBV19 and TRBJ1-5; 9 bases match TRBD1. Germline V gives CDR1 LNHDA, CDR2 SQIVND (reference sequence). This CDR3 spans 14 amino acids. J lost 9 bases, V lost 5 bases, and 8 bases had no gene match. This CDR3 reads CASSGGQGPRPQHF. The CDR3 DNA follows: TGTGCCAGTAGTGGGGGACAGGGCCCCCGGCCCCAGCATTTT.

V and J are TRBV27 and TRBJ1-1, with a tentative D call TRBD1 (5 bases). The CDR3 runs to 14 residues. Per the germline V gene, CDR1 is MNHEY and CDR2 is SMNVEV (reference sequence). With 5 bases removed from V and 1 base from J, the gap between germline ends came to 11 bases. The CDR3 nucleotides are TGTGCCAGCAGTGGAAGCACAGGGAACACTGAAGCTTTCTTT. It translates to CASSGSTGNTEAFF.

This clone was seen just once. This sequence joins TRBV4-3 and TRBJ2-2, with 8 bases that match TRBD1. The germline V gene encodes CDR1 LGHNA and CDR2 YSLEER. The CDR3 spans 16 residues. The trim removed 0 bases at V and 2 bases at J, leaving 2 bases unmatched. DNA of the CDR3: TGCGCCAGCAGCCAAGAAGACAGGGGAAACACCGGGGAGCTGTTTTTT. Translating gives CASSQEDRGNTGELFF.

V and J are TRBV27 and TRBJ2-2; 7 positions agree with TRBD2. The CDR3 spans 13 residues. The J segment lost 6 bases and the V segment lost 6 bases, leaving 4 bases of the junction unmatched. Germline CDR1 MNHEY, CDR2 SMNVEV (reference sequence). The CDR3 nucleotides are TGTGCCAGCAGCCCACGGGAGGCCGGGGAGCTGTTTTTT. As protein: CASSPREAGELFF.

The V and J genes are TRBV6-5 and TRBJ2-7; 8 positions match TRBD1. Trimming took 4 bases from V and 1 from J; bases not matched to a gene: 9. Germline values: CDR1 MNHEY, CDR2 SVGAGI. The CDR3 covers 16 residues. CDR3 sequence: CASSSLRGHTSYEQYF. The CDR3 DNA is TGTGCCAGCAGTTCCCTCAGGGGGCACACTTCCTACGAGCAGTACTTC.

This clone has only one observation. The chain joins TRBV5-4 to TRBJ1-6; 11 bases fit TRBD1. With V trimmed by 2 bases and J by 1 base, 11 bases remained unmatched. This CDR3 has 20 residues. Germline V gene data show CDR1 as SGHNT and CDR2 as YYREEE (reference sequence). The CDR3 loop is CASSFRTGGAGRSYNSPLHF. CDR3 bases: TGTGCCAGCAGCTTTAGGACAGGGGGCGCAGGGAGATCCTATAATTCACCCCTCCACTTT.

The chain joins TRBV18 to TRBJ2-2; possibly TRBD2 for D (6 bases). The V gene's germline CDR1 is KGHSH and CDR2 LQKENI. This CDR3 region has 17 residues. Trimming left V 0 bases short and J 9 bases short, with 20 bases between. The CDR3, as DNA: TGTGCCAGCTCACCACCGGGTCCGCTAGCGCTACACCGGGAGCTGTTTTTT. Translated, it gives CASSPPGPLALHRELFF. Full variable domain (missing parts from reference TRBV18 and TRBJ2-2): NAGVMQNPRHLVRRRGQEARLRCSPMKGHSHVYWYRQLPEEGLKFMVYLQKENIIDESGMPKERFSAEFPKEGPSILRIQQVVRGDSAAYFCASSPPGPLALHRELFFGEGSRLTVL.

The CDR3 nucleotides read TGTGCCAGCAGCTGGTCGCAGACTGAAGCTTTCTTT. It translates to CASSWSQTEAFF. The J gene is TRBJ1-1, the V gene TRBV5-6; no clear D gene. With 3 bases removed from V and 5 bases from J, the gap between germline ends came to 8 bases. CDR1 SGHDT and CDR2 YYEEEE come from the germline V gene. This CDR3 spans 12 amino acids.

Turning to this clone: The junction and the germline gene differ at one end; a read error may be behind it. J is TRBJ1-2 and V is TRBV6-5, with D maybe TRBD1 (5 bases). Looked up from germline, CDR1 is MNHEY and CDR2 is SVGAGI. The CDR3 runs to 16 residues. The CDR3 spells CASIYGPQGSDYGYTF. DNA for the CDR3: TGTGCCAGCATTTACGGCCCCCAGGGATCCGACTATGGCTACACCTTC.

This clone turned up a few times. V usage is TRBV6-5 and J usage is TRBJ1-1; D gene unclear. Germline V gene lookup returns CDR1 MNHEY and CDR2 SVGAGI. Trimming stripped 2 bases from V and 5 bases from J, with 9 bases between. This CDR3 has 13 residues. CDR3 DNA: TGTGCCAGCAGTTACAACGGGTTAACTGAAGCTTTCTTT. It specifies CASSYNGLTEAFF.

The count of this clone is one. The CDR3 nucleotides read TGTGCCAGCAGTTCAGGGTCCCATAACTACGAGCAGTACTTC. Residues: CASSSGSHNYEQYF. V gene TRBV27 combines with J gene TRBJ2-7; perhaps TRBD1 as D (5 bases). The CDR3 sequence is 14 residues long. Deletions cut 4 bases from V and 3 bases from J, with 13 bases between. Per germline, CDR1 MNHEY and CDR2 SMNVEV (reference sequence).

The chain couples TRBV18 to TRBJ1-1; D remains unclear. The CDR3 length is 12 residues. Deletions cut 1 base from V and 5 bases from J, with 5 bases between. Germline V gene lookup returns CDR1 KGHSH and CDR2 LQKENI. CDR3 loop: CASSPQQTEAFF. The CDR3 coding sequence is TGTGCCAGCTCACCACAACAGACTGAAGCTTTCTTT. Using reference TRBV18 and TRBJ1-1 for the parts outside the CDR3, the full variable domain is NAGVMQNPRHLVRRRGQEARLRCSPMKGHSHVYWYRQLPEEGLKFMVYLQKENIIDESGMPKERFSAEFPKEGPSILRIQQVVRGDSAAYFCASSPQQTEAFFGQGTRLTVV.

The chain carries TRBV27 and TRBJ2-6; TRBD2 aligns across 9 bases. V lost 5 bases and J lost 2; bases outside the gene matches: 4. The germline CDR1 and CDR2 sequences are MNHEY and SMNVEV (reference sequence). The CDR3 length is 16 residues. The DNA for the CDR3 is TGTGCCAGCAGTCTCAGGACTAGCGCTGGGGCCAACGTCCTGACTTTC. It is translated as CASSLRTSAGANVLTF.

The chain employs TRBV18 and TRBJ2-1; TRBD1 might be the D (6 bases). The germline gives CDR1 KGHSH, CDR2 LQKENI. V was clipped by 2 bases and J by 2 bases, with 7 bases between them. The CDR3 covers 14 residues. The DNA of the CDR3 is TGTGCCAGCTCACCAGGACAGACCTACAATGAGCAGTTCTTC. It translates to CASSPGQTYNEQFF.